This T cell receptor (beta chain) came from a study of CD8+ T cells in alopecia areata. The V segment lost 1 base and the J segment 7 bases; nucleotides outside the gene matches: 1. The CDR3 contains 13 residues. Germline CDR1 reads MGHRA; CDR2 reads YSYEKL. This sample's treatment: oral pan-JAK inhibitor, 5-10 mg twice daily. RNA was isolated and reverse transcribed to cDNA, the sequencing template. Sequencing used immunoSEQ multiplex PCR; TCRdb keeps in-frame clones, though not all of them. The repertoire holds about 64,000 clones, with under 60% as singletons. The sequences come from CD8+ T cells sorted from blood, collected at roughly week 36, from a patient treated with tofacitinib. The sequence was obtained from a human donor with alopecia areata. The V gene is TRBV4-1, the J gene TRBJ2-1, with TRBD1 matching 7 bases. The DNA for the CDR3 is TGCGCCAGCAGCCAAGGCAGGGGGAATGAGCAGTTCTTC. Translating gives CASSQGRGNEQFF.